The 24 T cell receptor beta chains below all came from one sample that was sequenced in a study of T cell repertoires in cytomegalovirus infection. TCRdb redid the calling of the reads with MiXCR, one entry per CDR3 protein. The sample yields some 480,000 distinct CDR3 sequences, 30% to 40% seen once. Their specific antigens are unknown. The sequenced sample was cultured PBMCs, obtained from culture after CMV antigen stimulation. Every receptor here comes from a human donor in good health (CMV status not recorded). Some clones in this sample may be carry-over from other donors' samples.

This clonotype was detected a few times. The chain links TRBV10-3 to TRBJ2-1; D gene unclear. Germline lookup yields CDR1 ENHRY and CDR2 SYGVKD. The CDR3 consists of 12 residues. The germline V and J ends were trimmed by 4 bases and 4 bases, with 5 bases remaining between them. CDR3 coding DNA: TGTGCCATCAGTGGAGGATACAATGAGCAGTTCTTC. Translated: CAISGGYNEQFF.

There are many counts of this clonotype. The chain combines TRBV7-2 with TRBJ2-2, with a weak D call TRBD2 (6 bases). This CDR3 is 16 amino acids long. Germline-derived CDR1 and CDR2 are SGHTA and FQGNSA. Trimming removed 2 bases from V and 4 bases from J, with 14 bases in between. The CDR3 DNA sequence: TGTGCCAGCAGCTTATTACTAGCCCGAGGCACCGGGGAGCTGTTTTTT. Its protein is CASSLLLARGTGELFF.

This chain connects TRBV14 to TRBJ1-1; TRBD1 is a possible D gene (5 bases). The ends were cut back, 2 bases at V and 0 bases at J, with 37 bases in the middle. The germline CDR1 and CDR2 sequences are SGHDN and FVKESK. The CDR3 spans 24 residues. The DNA of the CDR3 is TGTGCCAGCAGCCAAAACGGCCCTGGGCCCCAAGGGGCGAAAATTAACTCCATGAACACTGAAGCTTTCTTT. Amino acid sequence: CASSQNGPGPQGAKINSMNTEAFF.

The DNA of the CDR3 is TGTGCCAGCAGTTACTCCCGACAGACCACCCAAGAGACCCAGTACTTC. It translates to CASSYSRQTTQETQYF. The chain recombines TRBV6-6 with TRBJ2-5; perhaps TRBD1 as D (5 bases). CDR1 and CDR2 from the germline V gene are MNHNY and SVGAGI (reference sequence). The CDR3 loop spans 16 amino acids. The V end was cut by 0 bases, the J end by 1 base, with 12 bases between.

The rearrangement uses TRBV19 and TRBJ2-3; no reliable D call. The CDR3 totals 12 residues. Germline loops: CDR1 LNHDA, CDR2 SQIVND (reference sequence). The V end was cut by 3 bases, the J end by 4 bases, with 5 bases between. The CDR3 DNA sequence: TGTGCCAGTAGTATCCGCTCAGATACGCAGTATTTT. Protein sequence: CASSIRSDTQYF.

This chain joins TRBV11-2 and TRBJ2-1; 13 bases are shared with TRBD2. Losses at the gene ends were 4 bases for V and 4 bases for J; bases not matched to a gene: 4. Germline CDR1 is SGHAT and CDR2 is FQNNGV. This CDR3 is 16 amino acids long. The CDR3 DNA sequence: TGTGCCAGCAGCTCACTACTAGCGGGAGGGTACAATGAGCAGTTCTTC. Translating it yields CASSSLLAGGYNEQFF.

The CDR3 nucleotides read TGTGCCACCAGTGAAGGCGGGGGCTCCTACAATGAGCAGTTCTTC. Its translation is CATSEGGGSYNEQFF. The chain uses TRBV24-1 and TRBJ2-1, with 7 nucleotides matching TRBD2. Germline lookup yields CDR1 KGHDR and CDR2 SFDVKD. The J segment lost 0 bases and the V segment lost 4 bases, leaving 2 bases of the junction unmatched. The CDR3 is 15 amino acids.

The gene calls are TRBV6-1 and TRBJ2-7, with D possibly being TRBD1 (5 bases). Trimming stripped 6 bases from V and 2 bases from J, with 8 bases between. Germline V CDR1 and CDR2: MNHNS, SASEGT. The CDR3 totals 12 residues. Here the CDR3 DNA reads TGTGCCAGCAGAGACAGTACCTACGAGCAGTACGTC. Its translation is CASRDSTYEQYV.

This clonotype has a single count. J is TRBJ1-5 and V is TRBV28, with D unresolved. The V and J ends lost 7 bases and 1 base respectively, with 23 bases between them. Germline V CDR1 and CDR2: MDHEN, SYDVKM. This CDR3 spans 18 amino acids. The CDR3 sequence: CASTYRPNLGRSNQPQHF. The CDR3, as DNA: TGTGCCAGCACTTATAGACCAAATCTCGGGAGAAGCAATCAGCCCCAGCATTTT.

The chain employs TRBV5-4 and TRBJ1-1; TRBD1 matches at 7 bases. J gave up 0 bases and V 4 bases, and 12 bases lay outside the gene matches. CDR3 size: 17 residues. CDR1 SGHNT and CDR2 YYREEE come from the germline V gene (reference sequence). CDR3 coding DNA: TGTGCCAGCAGCCCGAGTCGACAGGGTGCTTTGAACACTGAAGCTTTCTTT. Residues: CASSPSRQGALNTEAFF.

There are a few counts of this clonotype. An end of the junction differs from the germline gene, which may be a read error. The chain employs TRBV7-7 and TRBJ2-6; D not resolved. Per germline, CDR1 SSHAT and CDR2 FNYEAQ (reference sequence). The CDR3 covers 16 residues. CDR3 coding DNA: TGTGCTAGCAGCCCGGGCCCCAACTCTGGGGCCAACGTCCTGACTTTC. It specifies CASSPGPNSGANVLTF.

This rearrangement joins TRBV19 to TRBJ2-1, with 8 bases that match TRBD1. The CDR3 has 15 amino acids. After removal of 3 bases from V and 8 bases from J, the junction contained 9 bases not matched to a gene. Germline lookup yields CDR1 LNHDA and CDR2 SQIVND (reference sequence). The CDR3: CASSMGQGAGDEQFF. The CDR3 DNA follows: TGTGCCAGTAGTATGGGGCAGGGGGCAGGTGATGAGCAGTTCTTC.

This clonotype was counted between two and nine times. This sequence joins TRBV11-2 and TRBJ2-3; 13 nucleotides agree with TRBD2. V lost 4 bases to trimming and J lost 7 bases; unmatched junction nucleotides: 5. In germline, CDR1 is SGHAT, CDR2 FQNNGV. The CDR3 contains 15 residues. The CDR3: CASSSGTSGTYTQYF. The CDR3 DNA is TGTGCCAGCAGCTCCGGGACTAGCGGGACCTATACGCAGTATTTT.

The chain is built from TRBV4-1 and TRBJ1-5; 7 positions match TRBD1. The CDR3 spans 16 residues. From germline, CDR1 is MGHRA and CDR2 YSYEKL. The J segment lost 10 bases and the V segment lost 0 bases, leaving 12 bases of the junction unmatched. The CDR3 DNA sequence: TGCGCCAGCAGCCAAGATGCCGGGCAGGGGGAAGGTCCCCAGCATTTT. This encodes CASSQDAGQGEGPQHF.

This clonotype was picked up a small number of times. V gene TRBV12-3 or TRBV12-4 combines with J gene TRBJ2-5, with no clear D. The V end was cut by 7 bases, the J end by 2 bases, with 11 bases between. The CDR3 contains 13 residues. The CDR3 sequence: CASTLLAQETQYF. The CDR3, as DNA: TGTGCCAGCACCCTCTTAGCTCAAGAGACCCAGTACTTC.

The chain recombines TRBV6-2 or TRBV6-3 with TRBJ1-1; 7 positions match TRBD1. V shed 8 bases, J shed 0 bases, and the junction held 6 bases outside the gene matches. CDR1 and CDR2 (germline): MNHEY, SVGEGT. The CDR3 sequence is 14 residues long. The CDR3 sequence is CASLRGGLNTEAFF. CDR3 sequence (DNA): TGTGCCAGCTTACGAGGGGGCTTGAACACTGAAGCTTTCTTT.

V usage is TRBV12-5 and J usage is TRBJ2-1, with TRBD2 matching 10 bases. V lost 5 bases to trimming and J lost 0 bases; unmatched junction nucleotides: 4. The length of the CDR3 is 16 residues. Germline CDR1 LGHNT, CDR2 FRNRAP. CDR3 in DNA: TGTGCTAGTGGTCCTGCTAGCGGGAGCTCCTACAATGAGCAGTTCTTC. This gives the protein CASGPASGSSYNEQFF.

The genes are TRBV10-3 and TRBJ2-7; 14 nucleotides align to TRBD2. With 7 bases clipped from V and 3 bases from J, the junction kept 2 bases outside the gene matches. The CDR3 runs to 14 residues. The germline V gene has CDR1 ENHRY and CDR2 SYGVKD. Here the CDR3 reads CAIKGLAGGYEQYF. Here the CDR3 DNA reads TGTGCCATCAAAGGACTAGCGGGAGGCTACGAGCAGTACTTC.

The chain recombines TRBV15 with TRBJ1-1; D not resolved. The germline V gene has CDR1 LNHNV and CDR2 YYDKDF (reference sequence). Trimming shortened V by 3 bases and J by 2 bases, and 13 bases separated the two germline ends. The CDR3 runs 15 residues. Here the CDR3 reads CATSSINTLNTEAFF. For the CDR3, the DNA is TGTGCCACCAGCAGTATCAACACGCTCAACACTGAAGCTTTCTTT.

This clonotype was counted only a few times. This chain joins TRBV5-4 and TRBJ1-3; no firm D call. The ends were cut back, 3 bases at V and 1 base at J, with 8 bases in the middle. The CDR3 is 14 amino acids. Germline loops: CDR1 SGHNT, CDR2 YYREEE (reference sequence). CDR3 protein: CASSYLGSGNTIYF. CDR3 bases: TGTGCCAGCAGCTATCTGGGATCTGGAAACACCATATATTTT. Together with reference TRBV5-4 and TRBJ1-3, the CDR3 gives the full variable domain: ETGVTQSPTHLIKTRGQQVTLRCSSQSGHNTVSWYQQALGQGPQFIFQYYREEENGRGNFPPRFSGLQFPNYSSELNVNALELDDSALYLCASSYLGSGNTIYFGEGSWLTVV.

A few counts support this clonotype. This chain uses TRBV7-6 with TRBJ2-3, with a weak D call TRBD2 (6 bases). Per the germline V gene, CDR1 is SGHVS and CDR2 is FNYEAQ. This CDR3 region has 16 residues. Trimming shortened V by 1 base and J by 3 bases, and 14 bases separated the two germline ends. The chain's CDR3 is CASSLGGGSLTDTQYF. Here the CDR3 DNA reads TGTGCCAGCAGCTTAGGTGGAGGGTCCCTAACAGATACGCAGTATTTT.

The chain recombines TRBV29-1 with TRBJ2-1, with 12 bases identical to TRBD1. The CDR3 loop spans 13 amino acids. V lost 7 bases and J lost 7; bases outside the gene matches: 5. The V gene's germline CDR1 is SQVTM and CDR2 ANQGSEA. This CDR3 is CSARDRGLNEQFF. The CDR3 DNA reads as TGCAGCGCCCGGGACAGGGGGCTGAATGAGCAGTTCTTC.

The chain recombines TRBV28 with TRBJ1-2; no clear D. The CDR3 length is 13 residues. Germline-derived CDR1 and CDR2 are MDHEN and SYDVKM. V was pared by 6 bases and J by 8 bases, with 16 bases between. In nucleotides, the CDR3 is TGTGCCAGCAGGCCGAAGGGAGAAAGGGGCTACACCTTC. Protein sequence: CASRPKGERGYTF.

The chain recombines TRBV7-6 with TRBJ2-7, with 10 bases lining up with TRBD2. Germline CDR1 SGHVS, CDR2 FNYEAQ. The trim removed 3 bases at V and 6 bases at J, leaving 11 bases unmatched. The CDR3 contains 16 residues. DNA for the CDR3: TGTGCCAGCAGCTTTGTAAGCGGGAGGGCCAATGGCGAGCAGTACTTC. Translating it yields CASSFVSGRANGEQYF.